This is a list of T cell receptor beta chains from one sample in a study of graft-versus-host responses after intestinal transplantation. Here immunoSEQ multiplex PCR was the method, and the copy in TCRdb shows in-frame clones only, minus some. The data show roughly 1,000 clones, approximately 49% seen once. Source: alloreactive CD8+ T cells from a mixed lymphocyte reaction culture, taken before transplantation. Source of these receptors: a human patient who was an organ donor for intestinal transplantation. The CDR3 runs from the conserved cysteine through the conserved F or W. D genes are given only for firm matches. Expanded clones get a size class; other rows say once, few or many, or leave the size out.

abundance: -
v_gene: TRBV20-1
d_gene: -
j_gene: TRBJ1-2
CDR3nt: TGCAGTGCTAGGGGCTACACCTTC
CDR3aa: CSARGYTF

abundance: -
v_gene: TRBV12-5
d_gene: -
j_gene: TRBJ1-1
CDR3nt: TGTGCTAGTGGTTTGGTCCGTTGTTGGGCTTTCTTT
CDR3aa: CASGLVRCWAFF

abundance: -
v_gene: TRBV27
d_gene: -
j_gene: TRBJ1-1
CDR3nt: TGTGCCAGCAGTTTGGCAGCGAGCACTGAAGCTTTCTTT
CDR3aa: CASSLAASTEAFF

abundance: -
v_gene: TRBV19
d_gene: -
j_gene: TRBJ2-7
CDR3nt: TGTGCCAGTAGTATGGCTTCTATTGGCTACGAGCAGTACTTC
CDR3aa: CASSMASIGYEQYF

abundance: -
v_gene: TRBV5-1
d_gene: TRBD1
j_gene: TRBJ1-2
CDR3nt: TGCGCCAGCAGCGCCCAACTGGGACAGAACTATGGCTACACCTTC
CDR3aa: CASSAQLGQNYGYTF

abundance: few
v_gene: TRBV21-1
d_gene: -
j_gene: TRBJ2-2
CDR3nt: TGTGCCAGCGACCAACGGGGGCACGGGGAGCTGTTTTTT
CDR3aa: CASDQRGHGELFF

abundance: -
v_gene: TRBV7-6
d_gene: -
j_gene: TRBJ2-7
CDR3nt: TGTGCCAGCAGCCCCCGAGGGGGGGCGGCCTCCTACGAGCAGTACTTC
CDR3aa: CASSPRGGAASYEQYF

abundance: -
v_gene: TRBV5-1
d_gene: -
j_gene: TRBJ2-3
CDR3nt: TGCGCCAGCAGCTTGGGACTAGTTACCACAGATACGCAGTATTTT
CDR3aa: CASSLGLVTTDTQYF

abundance: few
v_gene: TRBV27
d_gene: TRBD1
j_gene: TRBJ1-1
CDR3nt: TGTGCCAGCAGTTTTCGGACAGGGGGCACTGAAGCTTTCTTT
CDR3aa: CASSFRTGGTEAFF

abundance: -
v_gene: TRBV7-3
d_gene: -
j_gene: TRBJ2-7
CDR3nt: TGTGCCAGCAGCTTAGAGGGGGCCGGGAGAGAGCAGTACTTC
CDR3aa: CASSLEGAGREQYF

abundance: -
v_gene: TRBV5-3
d_gene: -
j_gene: TRBJ2-6
CDR3nt: TGTGCCAGAAGCTGGGCGGGGGCGAGGGGGTCGGGGGCCAACGTCCTGACTTTC
CDR3aa: CARSWAGARGSGANVLTF

abundance: -
v_gene: TRBV19
d_gene: -
j_gene: TRBJ2-7
CDR3nt: TGTGCCAGCGGTAGGACGGCGAGCTCCTACGAGCAGTACTTC
CDR3aa: CASGRTASSYEQYF

abundance: -
v_gene: TRBV7-9
d_gene: -
j_gene: TRBJ2-5
CDR3nt: TGTGCCAGCAGCTTATTAGAATCAGGCCAAGAGACCCAGTACTTC
CDR3aa: CASSLLESGQETQYF

abundance: -
v_gene: TRBV9
d_gene: -
j_gene: TRBJ2-2
CDR3nt: TGTGCCAGCAGCCCGTTTAGCGGAAGGACCGGGGAGCTGTTTTTT
CDR3aa: CASSPFSGRTGELFF

abundance: -
v_gene: TRBV6-1
d_gene: -
j_gene: TRBJ1-1
CDR3nt: TGTGCCAGCAGCTGGATGGGGACCAACACTGAAGCTTTCTTT
CDR3aa: CASSWMGTNTEAFF

abundance: -
v_gene: TRBV9
d_gene: -
j_gene: TRBJ2-3
CDR3nt: TGTGCCAGCAGCGTAGCAGGGGTCACAGATACGCAGTATTTT
CDR3aa: CASSVAGVTDTQYF

abundance: few
v_gene: TRBV7-8
d_gene: TRBD1
j_gene: TRBJ1-1
CDR3nt: TGTGCCAGCAGCTGGACAGGGGGCACTGAAGCTTTCTTT
CDR3aa: CASSWTGGTEAFF

abundance: few
v_gene: TRBV6-4
d_gene: TRBD2
j_gene: TRBJ2-3
CDR3nt: TGTGCCAGCAGTGACTCCGGGACTAGCGGGACAGATACGCAGTATTTT
CDR3aa: CASSDSGTSGTDTQYF

abundance: -
v_gene: TRBV13
d_gene: -
j_gene: TRBJ1-2
CDR3nt: TGTGCCAGCAGCTTAGGCAGGGGTGGGCCTAACTATGGCTACACCTTC
CDR3aa: CASSLGRGGPNYGYTF

abundance: few
v_gene: TRBV11-2
d_gene: -
j_gene: TRBJ2-7
CDR3nt: TGTGCCAGCAGCTTGGGGGTCGCCTACGAGCAGTACTTC
CDR3aa: CASSLGVAYEQYF

abundance: few
v_gene: TRBV6-5
d_gene: -
j_gene: TRBJ2-7
CDR3nt: TGTGCCAGCAGTTACCCGGGACCCTCCGGAAGCGAGCAGTACTTC
CDR3aa: CASSYPGPSGSEQYF

abundance: few
v_gene: TRBV7-9
d_gene: TRBD1
j_gene: TRBJ1-5
CDR3nt: TGTGCCAGCAGCGAGACAGGGAATCAGCCCCAGCATTTT
CDR3aa: CASSETGNQPQHF

abundance: -
v_gene: TRBV5-5
d_gene: TRBD1
j_gene: TRBJ2-7
CDR3nt: TGTGCCAGCAGCCTATGGACAGGGGGCTACGAGCAGTACTTC
CDR3aa: CASSLWTGGYEQYF

abundance: -
v_gene: TRBV27
d_gene: -
j_gene: TRBJ2-7
CDR3nt: TGTGCCAGCAGTTTTCGCTTTAATTCGCACGAGCAGTACTTC
CDR3aa: CASSFRFNSHEQYF

abundance: large
v_gene: TRBV19
d_gene: -
j_gene: TRBJ2-5
CDR3nt: TGTGCCAGTAGTATAGACGGGGGAGAAGAGACCCAGTACTTC
CDR3aa: CASSIDGGEETQYF

abundance: -
v_gene: TRBV29-1
d_gene: TRBD2
j_gene: TRBJ2-1
CDR3nt: TGCAGCGTTGAAGAGAGCTGGCGGGGGAATTACAATGAGCAGTTCTTC
CDR3aa: CSVEESWRGNYNEQFF

abundance: -
v_gene: TRBV6-1
d_gene: TRBD1
j_gene: TRBJ1-5
CDR3nt: TGTGCCAGCAGAGGCACAGGGGGTAATCAGCCCCAGCATTTT
CDR3aa: CASRGTGGNQPQHF

abundance: -
v_gene: TRBV4-1
d_gene: TRBD2
j_gene: TRBJ2-5
CDR3nt: TGCGCCAGCAGCCAAGACTCTCCTGCTGATTATGGACTAGCGGGGCAAGAGACCCAGTACTTC
CDR3aa: CASSQDSPADYGLAGQETQYF

abundance: hyperexpanded
v_gene: TRBV6-5
d_gene: TRBD1
j_gene: TRBJ2-7
CDR3nt: TGTGCCAGCAGCCCCGCAGGGACAGGGAACTACGAGCAGTACTTC
CDR3aa: CASSPAGTGNYEQYF

abundance: -
v_gene: TRBV19
d_gene: -
j_gene: TRBJ1-2
CDR3nt: TGTGCCAGTAGTATAGGCAGGGCGTTCTATGGCTACACCTTC
CDR3aa: CASSIGRAFYGYTF

abundance: few
v_gene: TRBV10-3
d_gene: TRBD2
j_gene: TRBJ2-3
CDR3nt: TGTGCCATCAGTGACAACTCGCGGGAGGTATGGGATACGCAGTATTTT
CDR3aa: CAISDNSREVWDTQYF

abundance: -
v_gene: TRBV7-9
d_gene: TRBD2
j_gene: TRBJ2-7
CDR3nt: TGTGCCAGCAGCTTATCGGGACTAGCCAACGAGCAGTACTTC
CDR3aa: CASSLSGLANEQYF

abundance: large
v_gene: TRBV6-5
d_gene: -
j_gene: TRBJ2-7
CDR3nt: TGTGCCAGCAGCCCAAGCGTGAGGACTTTCTACGAGCAGTACTTC
CDR3aa: CASSPSVRTFYEQYF

abundance: few
v_gene: TRBV6-6
d_gene: -
j_gene: TRBJ1-5
CDR3nt: TGTGCCAGCGGACCCTATAGCAATCAGCCCCAGCATTTT
CDR3aa: CASGPYSNQPQHF

abundance: few
v_gene: TRBV4-1
d_gene: TRBD1
j_gene: TRBJ2-1
CDR3nt: TGCGCCAGCAGCCAGCCGGGACAGGGGGCGTACAATGAGCAGTTCTTC
CDR3aa: CASSQPGQGAYNEQFF

abundance: -
v_gene: TRBV30
d_gene: -
j_gene: TRBJ1-5
CDR3nt: TGTGCCTGGAGTGTACCTGATCAGCCCCAGCATTTT
CDR3aa: CAWSVPDQPQHF

abundance: -
v_gene: TRBV25-1
d_gene: -
j_gene: TRBJ1-1
CDR3nt: TGTGCCAGCAGTGACAGGGGTATGAACACTGAAGCTTTCTTT
CDR3aa: CASSDRGMNTEAFF

abundance: few
v_gene: TRBV2
d_gene: -
j_gene: TRBJ2-1
CDR3nt: TGTGCCAGCAGTGCTAGCCCCAGCTCCTACAATGAGCAGTTCTTC
CDR3aa: CASSASPSSYNEQFF

abundance: -
v_gene: TRBV5-4
d_gene: TRBD1
j_gene: TRBJ2-7
CDR3nt: TGTGCCAGCAGCCTATGGACAGGGGGCTACGAGCAGTACTTC
CDR3aa: CASSLWTGGYEQYF

abundance: -
v_gene: TRBV25-1
d_gene: TRBD1
j_gene: TRBJ2-5
CDR3nt: TGTGCCAGCAGGGGACAGGGAGGAGAGACCCAGTACTTC
CDR3aa: CASRGQGGETQYF

abundance: -
v_gene: TRBV5-4
d_gene: -
j_gene: TRBJ2-3
CDR3nt: TGTGCCAGCAGCTTGGGGGGGCGGAGCACAGATACGCAGTATTTT
CDR3aa: CASSLGGRSTDTQYF

abundance: -
v_gene: TRBV7-8
d_gene: -
j_gene: TRBJ1-1
CDR3nt: TGTGCCAGCAGCTTATCAGAGAACACTGAAGCTTTCTTT
CDR3aa: CASSLSENTEAFF

abundance: -
v_gene: TRBV7-6
d_gene: -
j_gene: TRBJ1-2
CDR3nt: TGTGCCAGCAGCCCCGCCCTCGGCAGTCCATATGGCTACACCTTC
CDR3aa: CASSPALGSPYGYTF

abundance: few
v_gene: TRBV11-2
d_gene: TRBD1
j_gene: TRBJ1-2
CDR3nt: TGTGCCAGCACTCCGGGACAGGGATTATGGGGCTACACCTTC
CDR3aa: CASTPGQGLWGYTF

abundance: -
v_gene: TRBV5-5
d_gene: -
j_gene: TRBJ2-5
CDR3nt: TGTGCCAGCAGCTTGGTCGGACAGATCCAAGAGACCCAGTACTTC
CDR3aa: CASSLVGQIQETQYF

abundance: few
v_gene: TRBV7-9
d_gene: -
j_gene: TRBJ2-1
CDR3nt: TGTGCCAGCAGCTTAACTCTTATTGAGCAGTTCTTC
CDR3aa: CASSLTLIEQFF

abundance: -
v_gene: TRBV4-3
d_gene: -
j_gene: TRBJ1-1
CDR3nt: TGCGCCAGCAGCCAAAATGGTGACTACACTGAAGCTTTCTTT
CDR3aa: CASSQNGDYTEAFF

abundance: -
v_gene: TRBV15
d_gene: -
j_gene: TRBJ2-1
CDR3nt: TGTGCCACCAGCAGAGATAGGCAAAACCATGAGCAGTTCTTC
CDR3aa: CATSRDRQNHEQFF

abundance: -
v_gene: TRBV11-1
d_gene: TRBD2
j_gene: TRBJ2-7
CDR3nt: TGTGCCAGCAGCCCCGAACGACTAGCGGGGGACGAGCAGTACTTC
CDR3aa: CASSPERLAGDEQYF

abundance: once
v_gene: TRBV7-3
d_gene: -
j_gene: TRBJ2-1
CDR3nt: TGTGCCAGCAGCTTAGGGACCTCAACCTACAATGAGCAGTTCTTC
CDR3aa: CASSLGTSTYNEQFF

abundance: few
v_gene: TRBV10-1
d_gene: -
j_gene: TRBJ2-2
CDR3nt: TGCGCCAGCAGTGAGGAAGGGACGAACACCGGGGAGCTGTTTTTT
CDR3aa: CASSEEGTNTGELFF

abundance: few
v_gene: TRBV2
d_gene: TRBD1
j_gene: TRBJ2-7
CDR3nt: TGTGCCAGCAGTACCCTGACAGGGGGCCCGTACGAGCAGTACTTC
CDR3aa: CASSTLTGGPYEQYF

abundance: once
v_gene: TRBV11-2
d_gene: TRBD2
j_gene: TRBJ2-3
CDR3nt: TGTGCCAGCAGCTGGACTAGCGGGGGTTACACAGATACGCAGTATTTT
CDR3aa: CASSWTSGGYTDTQYF

abundance: -
v_gene: TRBV7-8
d_gene: -
j_gene: TRBJ1-2
CDR3nt: TGTGCCAGCAGCTTAAATATAGGAGGCACTGGCTACACCTTC
CDR3aa: CASSLNIGGTGYTF

abundance: -
v_gene: TRBV29-1
d_gene: -
j_gene: TRBJ2-3
CDR3nt: TGCAGCGTTGAGGACATCGGTACGCAGTATTTT
CDR3aa: CSVEDIGTQYF

abundance: -
v_gene: TRBV10-3
d_gene: -
j_gene: TRBJ2-7
CDR3nt: TGTGCCATCAGTGAGAAACGGGAAGGCCCCTACGAGCAGTACTTC
CDR3aa: CAISEKREGPYEQYF

abundance: -
v_gene: TRBV4-1
d_gene: TRBD2
j_gene: TRBJ2-7
CDR3nt: TGCGCCAGCAGCCAGAGGGACTATTGGGGCGAGCAGTACTTC
CDR3aa: CASSQRDYWGEQYF